Listed below are T cell receptor beta chains from one sample, sequenced in a study of blood T cell repertoires in COVID-19. Assay used: immunoSEQ multiplex PCR; TCRdb lists only in-frame clones, some missing. Of under 25,000 clones detected, about 85% appear once; the ten largest clones hold approximately 8.1%. The sample was peripheral blood. The receptors originated from a human donor with active COVID-19. The donor label of this sample is uncertain. The CDR3 runs from the conserved cysteine through the conserved F or W. D genes are given only for firm matches. The size field is filled for only some rows; it gives once, few, many or a size class.

TRBJ1-2,TRBD1,TRBV6-5,13,once,TGTGCCAGCAGAGGTGACAGGGTAGGCGGCTACACCTTC,CASRGDRVGGYTF
TRBJ2-1,TRBD2,TRBV3-1/TRBV3-2,13,-,TGTGCCACGCGGGAGGTATCCTACAATGAGCAGTTCTTC,CATREVSYNEQFF
TRBJ2-7,-,TRBV11-2,14,-,TGTGCCAGCAGCTTAGGAGGCCCGTCCTACGAGCAGTACTTC,CASSLGGPSYEQYF
TRBJ2-7,TRBD2,TRBV12-3/TRBV12-4,11,-,TGTGCCAGCAGTCTACTAGCGGAGCAGTACTTC,CASSLLAEQYF
TRBJ2-5,TRBD2,TRBV2,16,-,TGTGCCAGTCTCAACGGCCTAGCGGGAGAAGCGGAGACCCAGTACTTC,CASLNGLAGEAETQYF
TRBJ2-7,TRBD1,TRBV2,14,-,TGTGCCAGCAGTGAGGACAGGGGCTCCTACGAGCAGTACTTC,CASSEDRGSYEQYF
TRBJ1-2,TRBD1,TRBV15,16,-,TGTGCCACCAGCAGAGTGGGGACAGGGGGCGCATTTGGCTACACCTTC,CATSRVGTGGAFGYTF
TRBJ2-1,-,TRBV19,12,-,TGTGCCAGTAGTATAGGCGGGGTTGAGCAGTTCTTC,CASSIGGVEQFF
TRBJ2-7,TRBD2,TRBV28,14,-,TGTGCCAGCCTTACTAGCGGGAGTCCCCTCGAGCAGTACTTC,CASLTSGSPLEQYF
TRBJ2-3,TRBD2,TRBV29-1,13,-,TGCAGCTCCCAGCGGGACGGGACAGATACGCAGTATTTT,CSSQRDGTDTQYF
TRBJ2-1,-,TRBV9,12,-,TGTGCCAGCAGCGCCCCCAGGAATGAGCAGTTCTTC,CASSAPRNEQFF
TRBJ2-1,TRBD2,TRBV14,21,-,TGTGCCAGCAGCCAAACGGGCGCGGGACTAGGAACCGTCTTCACCTACAATGAGCAGTTCTTC,CASSQTGAGLGTVFTYNEQFF
TRBJ1-2,-,TRBV19,15,once,TGTGCCAGTAGTCGGTACGGGGGAGGCAACTATGGCTACACCTTC,CASSRYGGGNYGYTF
TRBJ2-5,TRBD2,TRBV29-1,16,-,TGCAGCGTGAGTTCCGGGACTAGCGGGTTCCAAGAGACCCAGTACTTC,CSVSSGTSGFQETQYF
TRBJ2-5,TRBD1,TRBV29-1,13,-,TGCAGCGCTGGGACAGCGCAGCAAGAGACCCAGTACTTC,CSAGTAQQETQYF
TRBJ2-2,-,TRBV28,14,-,TGTGCCAGCAGTTTAGGCGGTGCGGCGGGGGAGCTGTTTTTT,CASSLGGAAGELFF
TRBJ2-1,-,TRBV7-8,17,-,TGTGCCAGCAGTCCACTGGGGTCCGGGAGCTCCTACAATGAGCAGTTCTTC,CASSPLGSGSSYNEQFF
TRBJ2-1,-,TRBV24-1,15,once,TGTGCCACCAGTGATGGTACCGGGGTTTGGGATGAGCAGTTCTTC,CATSDGTGVWDEQFF
TRBJ2-7,TRBD2,TRBV14,15,once,TGTGCCAGCAGCCAAGATCTAAGCGGACTAGACGAGCAGTACTTC,CASSQDLSGLDEQYF
TRBJ2-1,-,TRBV29-1,13,-,TGCAGCTGTTTGGGCCTGTTCCACAATGAGCAGTTCTTC,CSCLGLFHNEQFF
TRBJ2-3,TRBD2,TRBV7-2,16,-,TGTGCCAGCAGCTTATGGGCTAGCGGAGGGGTAGATACGCAGTATTTT,CASSLWASGGVDTQYF
TRBJ2-5,TRBD1,TRBV7-9,14,-,TGTGCCAGCCAAACGGGGCCCAGGGGGGAGACCCAGTACTTC,CASQTGPRGETQYF
TRBJ2-1,-,TRBV12-3/TRBV12-4,13,-,TGTGCCAGCAGTTTGCGGGATTACAATGAGCAGTTCTTC,CASSLRDYNEQFF
TRBJ2-2,-,TRBV19,15,-,TGTGCCAGTAGTATTGCGGGACCAGACACCGGGGAGCTGTTTTTT,CASSIAGPDTGELFF
TRBJ2-7,-,TRBV15,15,-,TGTGCCACCAGCAGAGAACGGGGAGGATCCTACGTGCAGTACTTC,CATSRERGGSYVQYF
TRBJ2-3,TRBD2,TRBV3-1/TRBV3-2,19,-,TGTGCCAGCAGCCAAGAACCGTTCACTAGCGGGTGGCTGGCAGATACGCAGTATTTT,CASSQEPFTSGWLADTQYF
TRBJ2-1,-,TRBV28,12,-,TGTGCAACTTACGATGAGGGCAATGAGCAGTTCTTC,CATYDEGNEQFF
TRBJ2-7,-,TRBV30,16,-,TGTGCCTGGAGTCCCCGGGTGGGGCGACGGCCCTACGAGCAGTACTTC,CAWSPRVGRRPYEQYF
TRBJ2-3,TRBD2,TRBV28,16,-,TGTGCCAGCAGTTCGAGGGGGACTAGCGGGAGTGATACGCAGTATTTT,CASSSRGTSGSDTQYF
TRBJ2-7,-,TRBV5-4,16,-,TGTGCCAGCAGCTTGGGGCCAGGGTATGCCCCATACGAGCAGTACTTC,CASSLGPGYAPYEQYF
TRBJ2-1,TRBD2,TRBV28,16,once,TGTGCCAGCAGCCCCGACGGGGCGGGAGGAGATAATGAGCAGTTCTTC,CASSPDGAGGDNEQFF
TRBJ1-4,-,TRBV18,16,-,TGTGCCAGCTCACCCATGACGGGGGGCCGGGGTGAAAAACTGTTTTTT,CASSPMTGGRGEKLFF
TRBJ2-3,-,TRBV28,13,-,TGTGCCAGCAGTTCCCCTGGGCTTAGTACGCAGTATTTT,CASSSPGLSTQYF
TRBJ1-4,-,TRBV4-3,15,few,TGCGCCAGCAGCCTCGAACTTGCAACTAATGAAAAACTGTTTTTT,CASSLELATNEKLFF
TRBJ2-2,-,TRBV7-3,15,once,TGTGCCAGCAGCTTACAGGGGGGAAACACCGGGGAGCTGTTTTTT,CASSLQGGNTGELFF
TRBJ2-7,TRBD1,TRBV10-3,14,-,TGTGCCATCAGGGGGACAGGGGGCTCCTACGAGCAGTACTTC,CAIRGTGGSYEQYF
TRBJ2-2,-,TRBV28,17,-,TGTGCCAGCAGTCCCCCCCGGTCCTCCCTTTACACCGGGGAGCTGTTTTTT,CASSPPRSSLYTGELFF
TRBJ2-5,TRBD2,TRBV7-6,16,-,TGTGCCAGCAGCTCTAGACCGACTAGCGGGAAAGAGACCCAGTACTTC,CASSSRPTSGKETQYF
TRBJ1-2,-,TRBV6-2/TRBV6-3,14,-,TGTGCCAGCAGTTACCAGGCAGGCGGGTTTGGCTACACCTTC,CASSYQAGGFGYTF
TRBJ2-1,-,TRBV10-3,16,-,TGTGCCATCAGTGAGAAGGCGCAGGCTTCCTACAATGAGCAGTTCTTC,CAISEKAQASYNEQFF
TRBJ2-1,-,TRBV20-1,14,-,TGCAGTGCTAGTCTAGCTAAAACAAACAATGAGCAGTTCTTC,CSASLAKTNNEQFF
TRBJ2-3,-,TRBV5-6,13,-,TGTGCCAGCAGCTTGGCCTCTCTATATACGCAGTATTTT,CASSLASLYTQYF
TRBJ1-1,TRBD1,TRBV20-1,13,few,TGCAGTGCTAGTAGTACAGGGGTTACTGAAGCTTTCTTT,CSASSTGVTEAFF
TRBJ2-7,TRBD2,TRBV27,15,-,TGTGCCAGCAGTTTAGGGTCTAGCGGCCAATACGAGCAGTACTTC,CASSLGSSGQYEQYF